These 22 T cell receptor beta chains share one sample of origin, sequenced in a study of shared clonotypes between healthy human individuals. Naive CD8 cells comprised CD45RO-negative, CCR7-positively selected cells, excluding terminally differentiated effector memory CD45RA+ cells. Assay used: immunoSEQ multiplex PCR; TCRdb lists only in-frame clones, some missing. Altogether about 1.9 million clones are present, roughly 95% being singletons, with the ten largest covering roughly 1.7%. Sequences were obtained from naive CD8+ T cells from PBMCs. Receptor source: a man between 18 and 35 years old in good health. Some clones in this sample may be carry-over from other donors' samples.

The chain carries TRBV27 and TRBJ2-7, with 7 nucleotides matching TRBD2. V lost 3 bases, J lost 3 bases, and 8 bases stayed unmatched. The CDR3 runs to 15 residues. The germline V gene has CDR1 MNHEY and CDR2 SMNVEV (reference sequence). The CDR3 region is CASSFRDYKNYEQYF. In DNA, the CDR3 is TGTGCCAGCAGTTTCCGGGACTATAAGAACTACGAGCAGTACTTC.

V and J are TRBV11-3 and TRBJ2-3; 7 bases are shared with TRBD2. Germline V CDR1 and CDR2: SGHNT, YENEEA. V trimming: 1 base; J trimming: 2 bases; junction bases outside the gene matches: 9. The CDR3 runs to 17 residues. CDR3 protein: CASSLGLGEGDTDTQYF. The CDR3 DNA reads TGTGCCAGCAGCTTAGGTCTAGGGGAGGGTGACACAGATACGCAGTATTTT.

The chain links TRBV11-2 to TRBJ2-7; the match to TRBD2 covers 8 bases. V shed 5 bases and J 6 bases; nucleotides not matched to a gene: 9. The CDR3 has 14 residues. The V gene's germline CDR1 is SGHAT and CDR2 FQNNGV. CDR3 nucleotide sequence: TGTGCCAGCAGCCCCGGGGGGGCGCGGAGCGAGCAGTACTTC. This gives the protein CASSPGGARSEQYF.

The CDR3 sequence is CASSALGTSGSLTDTQYF. CDR3 nucleotides: TGTGCCAGCAGCGCCCTTGGGACTAGCGGGAGCCTCACAGATACGCAGTATTTT. The gene calls are TRBV9 and TRBJ2-3, with 14 bases that match TRBD2. The trim removed 3 bases at V and 2 bases at J, leaving 8 bases unmatched. In germline, CDR1 is SGDLS, CDR2 YYNGEE. The CDR3 contains 18 residues. The whole variable domain, remainder taken from reference TRBV9 and TRBJ2-3, is DSGVTQTPKHLITATGQRVTLRCSPRSGDLSVYWYQQSLDQGLQFLIQYYNGEERAKGNILERFSAQQFPDLHSELNLSSLELGDSALYFCASSALGTSGSLTDTQYFGPGTRLTVL.

J is TRBJ1-5 and V is TRBV7-9; 9 nucleotides agree with TRBD1. The CDR3 sequence is 16 residues long. Germline trimming cut 1 base from V and 1 base from J; bases unmatched to any gene: 2. Germline V gives CDR1 SEHNR, CDR2 FQNEAQ (reference sequence). DNA of the CDR3: TGTGCCAGCAGCTTAGGGGGACAGGGAAGCAATCAGCCCCAGCATTTT. Translating it yields CASSLGGQGSNQPQHF. Full variable domain (missing parts from reference TRBV7-9 and TRBJ1-5): DTGVSQNPRHKITKRGQNVTFRCDPISEHNRLYWYRQTLGQGPEFLTYFQNEAQLEKSRLLSDRFSAERPKGSFSTLEIQRTEQGDSAMYLCASSLGGQGSNQPQHFGDGTRLSIL.

The rearrangement joins TRBV27 to TRBJ2-7, with D perhaps matching TRBD1 (5 bases). CDR1 and CDR2 from the germline V gene are MNHEY and SMNVEV (reference sequence). V was shortened by 4 bases and J by 4 bases, with 14 bases between the two germline ends. The CDR3 totals 14 residues. The CDR3 nucleotides are TGTGCCAGCAGTTCGACAGTGGTGGGATACGAGCAGTACTTC. This translates into CASSSTVVGYEQYF.

This rearrangement joins TRBV5-1 to TRBJ2-6; D gene ambiguous. The CDR3 is 15 amino acids. Per the germline V gene, CDR1 is SGHRS and CDR2 is YFSETQ. The germline V and J ends were trimmed by 5 bases and 0 bases, with 9 bases remaining between them. The CDR3 DNA is TGCGCCAGCAGATCAGTTGCCTCTGGGGCCAACGTCCTGACTTTC. It translates to CASRSVASGANVLTF.

The genes are TRBV5-8 and TRBJ2-5, with a possible D match to TRBD2 (5 bases). Trimming took off 4 bases at V and 0 bases at J, with 10 bases between the two ends. From germline, CDR1 is SGHTS and CDR2 YDEGEE. This CDR3 comprises 14 residues. CDR3 residues: CASSPSSDQETQYF. DNA of the CDR3: TGTGCCAGCAGCCCAAGTAGCGACCAAGAGACCCAGTACTTC.

V is TRBV28 and J is TRBJ2-1; a weak D match, TRBD2 (5 bases). The V and J ends lost 3 bases and 8 bases respectively, with 17 bases between them. CDR3 size: 15 residues. Germline V gene sequence: CDR1 MDHEN, CDR2 SYDVKM. The DNA for the CDR3 is TGTGCCAGCAGTTTTGGATTTTCGATGAGGGATGAGCAGTTCTTC. This sequence encodes CASSFGFSMRDEQFF. The full variable domain, with the rest looked up from reference TRBV28 and TRBJ2-1, is DVKVTQSSRYLVKRTGEKVFLECVQDMDHENMFWYRQDPGLGLRLIYFSYDVKMKEKGDIPEGYSVSREKKERFSLILESASTNQTSMYLCASSFGFSMRDEQFFGPGTRLTVL.

The chain uses TRBV7-8 and TRBJ2-7; 7 nucleotides agree with TRBD1. The CDR3 length is 12 residues. The germline V gene has CDR1 SGHVS and CDR2 FQNEAQ. The trim removed 5 bases at V and 7 bases at J, leaving 5 bases unmatched. CDR3 amino acids: CASSLGTEEQYF. For the CDR3, the DNA is TGTGCCAGCAGCCTCGGGACAGAAGAGCAGTACTTC.

The rearrangement uses TRBV28 and TRBJ2-7; a weak D match, TRBD2 (6 bases). The CDR3 runs 14 residues. CDR1 is MDHEN, CDR2 SYDVKM, per germline. V was shortened by 6 bases and J by 2 bases, with 14 bases between the two germline ends. Here the CDR3 DNA reads TGTGCCAGCAGGGGCCTGGGGGGACCCTACGAGCAGTACTTC. Protein product: CASRGLGGPYEQYF.

This chain uses TRBV6-4 with TRBJ1-2; TRBD1 is a possible D gene (5 bases). V was trimmed by 4 bases and J by 6 bases, leaving 27 bases between them. Germline V CDR1 and CDR2: MRHNA, SNTAGT. CDR3 length: 18 amino acids. Here the CDR3 reads CASSASGRQPDVANGYTF. Here the CDR3 DNA reads TGTGCCAGCAGTGCCTCTGGTCGACAGCCCGACGTGGCTAATGGCTACACCTTC.

This clone was seen once. The CDR3 coding sequence is TGTGCCAGCAGCTCATGGGGGGACCCCACGGACACTGAAGCTTTCTTT. The encoded protein is CASSSWGDPTDTEAFF. The chain is built from TRBV7-9 and TRBJ1-1; a possible D gene is TRBD1 (5 bases). Germline CDR1 and CDR2: SEHNR and FQNEAQ (reference sequence). CDR3 length equals 16 residues. V gave up 4 bases and J gave up 3 bases, with 18 bases separating them.

This clone is a singleton in its sample. The chain is built from TRBV6-1 and TRBJ2-1; TRBD2 might be the D (5 bases). Germline CDR1 and CDR2: MNHNS and SASEGT. CDR3 length: 11 residues. Trimming took off 0 bases at V and 15 bases at J, with 9 bases between the two ends. CDR3 DNA: TGTGCCAGCAGTGAAGCGGGAGTTGGGTTCTTC. Protein product: CASSEAGVGFF.

The CDR3 spells CASSFRTDSYEQYF. In DNA form, the CDR3 reads TGTGCCAGCAGCTTCCGGACAGATTCCTACGAGCAGTACTTC. The rearrangement uses TRBV5-4 and TRBJ2-7; maybe TRBD1 (6 bases). The length of the CDR3 is 14 residues. Trimming shortened V by 2 bases and J by 1 base, and 10 bases separated the two germline ends. The germline gives CDR1 SGHNT, CDR2 YYREEE (reference sequence).

The chain recombines TRBV18 with TRBJ2-3, with 7 nucleotides matching TRBD1. The CDR3 contains 17 residues. The V and J ends lost 3 bases and 3 bases, in that order; junction bases with no gene match: 12. CDR1 KGHSH and CDR2 LQKENI come from the germline V gene. The DNA of the CDR3 is TGTGCCAGCTCACCTACCAGGACGCAGGGGGTAACAGATACGCAGTATTTT. This codes for CASSPTRTQGVTDTQYF.

For this clone: Other DNA sequences in this sample translate to the same CDR3. The chain uses TRBV7-2 and TRBJ2-7, with 8 bases lining up with TRBD1. CDR1 and CDR2 (germline): SGHTA, FQGNSA. J lost 4 bases, V lost 5 bases, and 4 bases had no gene match. CDR3 length: 13 residues. The CDR3 region is CASSPGQGYEQYF. Here the CDR3 DNA reads TGTGCCAGCAGCCCCGGACAGGGATACGAGCAGTACTTC.

The V and J genes are TRBV11-3 and TRBJ2-1; TRBD2 matches at 9 bases. CDR3 length: 16 amino acids. CDR1 is SGHNT and CDR2 is YENEEA in the germline V gene. With V trimmed by 0 bases and J by 3 bases, 3 bases remained unmatched. CDR3 sequence (DNA): TGTGCCAGCAGCTTAGAGACTAGCGGCAACTACAATGAGCAGTTCTTC. Translating gives CASSLETSGNYNEQFF.

The rearrangement joins TRBV19 to TRBJ1-5; no reliable D call. This CDR3 comprises 17 residues. Germline CDR1 is LNHDA and CDR2 is SQIVND (reference sequence). V was trimmed by 7 bases and J by 1 base, leaving 20 bases between them. The CDR3 protein is CASTMDRVIRSNQPQHF. The CDR3 DNA follows: TGTGCCAGTACCATGGACCGAGTAATCCGGAGCAATCAGCCCCAGCATTTT.

J is TRBJ2-7 and V is TRBV27, with 7 bases aligning to TRBD1. The trim removed 5 bases at V and 5 bases at J, leaving 12 bases unmatched. The CDR3 sequence is 15 residues long. The germline V gene encodes CDR1 MNHEY and CDR2 SMNVEV (reference sequence). The CDR3 nucleotides are TGTGCCAGCAGTCTACGAATAGGGACAGTTAACGAGCAGTACTTC. It translates to CASSLRIGTVNEQYF.

This clone has just one count. The rearrangement links TRBV5-1 to TRBJ2-1, with TRBD1 identical over 8 bases. Germline-derived CDR1 and CDR2 are SGHRS and YFSETQ. The CDR3 is made up of 16 amino acids. The J segment lost 1 base and the V segment lost 6 bases, leaving 9 bases of the junction unmatched. Here the CDR3 reads CASNQWGQASYNEQFF. The CDR3 DNA is TGCGCCAGCAATCAATGGGGACAGGCTTCCTACAATGAGCAGTTCTTC.

V usage is TRBV28 and J usage is TRBJ1-5; D gene uncertain. This CDR3 is 15 amino acids long. Per the germline V gene, CDR1 is MDHEN and CDR2 is SYDVKM. Between the trimmed V and J ends, which lost 8 bases and 0 bases, there was a span of 14 bases. This CDR3 reads CASAESVYSNQPQHF. The CDR3 region has the DNA TGTGCCAGCGCTGAAAGCGTCTATAGCAATCAGCCCCAGCATTTT.